The present entry profiles one TCR beta chain with its context. These data originate in a study of T cells in localized non-small cell lung cancer. This CDR3 region has 15 residues. The germline V and J ends were trimmed by 6 bases and 7 bases, with 16 bases remaining between them. CDR1 and CDR2 from the germline V gene are LNHDA and SQIVND (reference sequence). The assay was immunoSEQ multiplex PCR, and TCRdb's table has in-frame clones only and misses some. The sample has tens of thousands of clones, about 88% seen once. The specimen comprised peripheral blood, sampled before any cancer treatment. The clonotype comes from a woman aged 18-50 years with stage III lung adenocarcinoma. The J gene is TRBJ1-6, the V gene TRBV19; possibly TRBD1 for D (6 bases). In DNA, the CDR3 is TGTGCCAGTAGCCCAGAGGGGGGGCAAAATTCACCCCTCCACTTT. As protein: CASSPEGGQNSPLHF.